The rows below give T cell receptor beta chains drawn from one sample of a study of blood T cell repertoires in COVID-19. Clones were read by immunoSEQ multiplex PCR, and TCRdb kept only the in-frame ones, dropping some. Of 300,000 to 450,000 clones detected, approximately 89% appear once; the ten largest clones hold 1.9%. Sequencing used PBMCs or T cells enriched from blood (not recorded which). Receptors were obtained from a man aged 35 to 55 in a cohort exposed to, infected with or recovered from COVID-19 (not recorded which). Both conserved end residues are part of each CDR3. D genes are given only for firm matches. A row's size may be missing; if present it is once, few, many or a size class.

clone_size: NA; d_call: NA; v_call: TRBV10-2; j_call: TRBJ2-1; cdr3_aa: CASSEEPLNEQFF; cdr3_nt: TGCGCCAGCAGTGAGGAGCCGTTAAATGAGCAGTTCTTC
clone_size: NA; d_call: NA; v_call: TRBV3-1/TRBV3-2; j_call: TRBJ2-7; cdr3_aa: CASSQVSGGGYEQYF; cdr3_nt: TGTGCCAGCAGCCAAGTGTCGGGGGGCGGGTACGAGCAGTACTTC
clone_size: NA; d_call: TRBD1; v_call: TRBV5-1; j_call: TRBJ1-4; cdr3_aa: CASSLPDRANEKLFF; cdr3_nt: TGCGCCAGCAGCTTGCCCGACAGGGCTAATGAAAAACTGTTTTTT
clone_size: NA; d_call: TRBD1; v_call: TRBV6-5; j_call: TRBJ1-2; cdr3_aa: CASSLTGTAYGYTF; cdr3_nt: TGTGCCAGCAGTCTCACCGGGACAGCCTATGGCTACACCTTC
clone_size: few; d_call: NA; v_call: TRBV6-5; j_call: TRBJ1-3; cdr3_aa: CASSTQQGGGNTIYF; cdr3_nt: TGTGCCAGCAGCACACAACAGGGTGGTGGAAACACCATATATTTT
clone_size: NA; d_call: NA; v_call: TRBV9; j_call: TRBJ1-3; cdr3_aa: CASSVGGGSSGNTIYF; cdr3_nt: TGTGCCAGCAGCGTAGGTGGCGGATCCTCTGGAAACACCATATATTTT
clone_size: NA; d_call: TRBD2; v_call: TRBV3-1/TRBV3-2; j_call: TRBJ2-3; cdr3_aa: CASSGLAGTDTQYF; cdr3_nt: TGTGCCAGCAGTGGACTAGCGGGCACAGATACGCAGTATTTT
clone_size: NA; d_call: NA; v_call: TRBV18; j_call: TRBJ1-2; cdr3_aa: CASSPKEAYGYTF; cdr3_nt: TGTGCCAGCTCACCCAAGGAGGCCTATGGCTACACCTTC
clone_size: NA; d_call: TRBD2; v_call: TRBV19; j_call: TRBJ2-1; cdr3_aa: CASSISVAGGNEQFF; cdr3_nt: TGTGCCAGTAGTATCTCGGTAGCGGGAGGCAATGAGCAGTTCTTC
clone_size: few; d_call: NA; v_call: TRBV27; j_call: TRBJ2-3; cdr3_aa: CASSFRYTDTQYF; cdr3_nt: TGTGCCAGCAGTTTCAGGTACACAGATACGCAGTATTTT
clone_size: NA; d_call: TRBD2; v_call: TRBV24-1; j_call: TRBJ2-1; cdr3_aa: CATSDGTSGRGAYNEQFF; cdr3_nt: TGTGCCACCAGTGATGGGACTAGCGGGAGAGGGGCCTACAATGAGCAGTTCTTC
clone_size: NA; d_call: NA; v_call: TRBV3-1/TRBV3-2; j_call: TRBJ1-1; cdr3_aa: CASSQGRNTEAFF; cdr3_nt: TGTGCCAGCAGCCAAGGGAGGAACACTGAAGCTTTCTTT
clone_size: once; d_call: NA; v_call: TRBV14; j_call: TRBJ2-7; cdr3_aa: CASSQSWGGGHEQYF; cdr3_nt: TGTGCCAGCAGCCAATCTTGGGGGGGCGGCCACGAGCAGTACTTC
clone_size: NA; d_call: TRBD2; v_call: TRBV5-1; j_call: TRBJ2-1; cdr3_aa: CASSLGSSGSYNEQFF; cdr3_nt: TGCGCCAGCAGCTTGGGATCTAGCGGCTCCTACAATGAGCAGTTCTTC
clone_size: NA; d_call: TRBD2; v_call: TRBV28; j_call: TRBJ2-2; cdr3_aa: CASSSPASGSAGELFF; cdr3_nt: TGTGCCAGCAGTTCCCCGGCTAGCGGGAGTGCCGGGGAGCTGTTTTTT
clone_size: NA; d_call: TRBD2; v_call: TRBV28; j_call: TRBJ2-7; cdr3_aa: CASSGSSGRGTYEQYF; cdr3_nt: TGTGCCAGCAGCGGTTCAAGCGGGAGGGGGACGTACGAGCAGTACTTC
clone_size: NA; d_call: TRBD2; v_call: TRBV28; j_call: TRBJ2-1; cdr3_aa: CASSLGGGINEQFF; cdr3_nt: TGTGCCAGCAGTTTAGGGGGGGGGATAAATGAGCAGTTCTTC
clone_size: few; d_call: NA; v_call: TRBV7-9; j_call: TRBJ2-7; cdr3_aa: CASSSGVEQYF; cdr3_nt: TGTGCCAGCAGCTCGGGGGTCGAGCAGTACTTC
clone_size: few; d_call: TRBD1; v_call: TRBV10-3; j_call: TRBJ2-6; cdr3_aa: CAISGQGDPGANVLTF; cdr3_nt: TGTGCCATCAGCGGACAGGGTGATCCTGGGGCCAACGTCCTGACTTTC
clone_size: NA; d_call: NA; v_call: TRBV20-1; j_call: TRBJ1-5; cdr3_aa: CSASSPTGSNQPQHF; cdr3_nt: TGCAGTGCTAGTTCTCCGACAGGAAGCAATCAGCCCCAGCATTTT
clone_size: NA; d_call: NA; v_call: TRBV5-4; j_call: TRBJ2-5; cdr3_aa: CASRDWAQETQYF; cdr3_nt: TGTGCCAGCAGAGATTGGGCACAAGAGACCCAGTACTTC
clone_size: NA; d_call: NA; v_call: TRBV18; j_call: TRBJ1-1; cdr3_aa: CASSPPGRVGKDTEAFF; cdr3_nt: TGTGCCAGCTCACCACCGGGCAGGGTGGGTAAAGACACTGAAGCTTTCTTT